This T cell receptor beta chain comes out of a study of shared clonotypes between healthy human individuals. The assay was immunoSEQ multiplex PCR, and TCRdb's table has in-frame clones only and misses some. The sample carries some 1.1 million clones, approximately 77% recorded once. This clone is a singleton in its sample. Germline V lookup: CDR1 MDHEN, CDR2 SYDVKM. The CDR3 is 14 residues long. Trimming shortened V by 5 bases and J by 5 bases, and 15 bases separated the two germline ends. The chain combines TRBV28 with TRBJ2-5; either TRBD1 or TRBD2 may fit D (5 bases each). The source is a man aged 18 to 30 in good health. Some clones in this sample may be carry-over from other donors' samples. Sequencing was carried out using memory CD4+ T cells from PBMCs. Documented subset: CD45RA-negative fraction. Here the CDR3 reads CASSPPGPGETQYF. CDR3 nucleotide sequence: TGTGCCAGCAGTCCCCCGGGGCCGGGGGAGACCCAGTACTTC.